This is a list of T cell receptor beta chains from one sample in a study of cytomegalovirus exposure and HLA in healthy donors. Assay: immunoSEQ multiplex PCR; the TCRdb copy retains only in-frame clones and omits some. The sample holds about 150,000 clones, approximately 89% seen once. Sequencing was performed on PBMCs. These receptors came from a man younger than 30 in good health and CMV-seronegative. The CDR3 runs from the conserved cysteine through the conserved F or W. A D gene is named only where the DNA matches it firmly. Some rows mark clone size as missing; the rest say once, few, many or name a class of expanded clone.

j_gene,d_gene,v_gene,abundance,CDR3nt,CDR3aa
TRBJ1-2,.,TRBV7-9,.,TGTGCCAGCAGCCGTAGATTTTCAGCGGATCAGGAGGGCTACACCTTC,CASSRRFSADQEGYTF
TRBJ2-6,TRBD1,TRBV4-1,.,TGCGCCAGCAGCCAACCGTTGACAGGGAAGTCCAACGTCCTGACTTTC,CASSQPLTGKSNVLTF
TRBJ1-4,.,TRBV15,.,TGTGCCACCAGCAGAGAGGGCGGGGGCTATCAAAAACTGTTTTTT,CATSREGGGYQKLFF
TRBJ2-1,TRBD2,TRBV7-8,.,TGTGCCAGCAGCTTATTGCCCGGGACTAGCGGAACGATAAATGAGCAGTTCTTC,CASSLLPGTSGTINEQFF
TRBJ2-1,.,TRBV10-3,once,TGTGCCATCAGTGAGTCCGGTTCTAGCTCCTACAATGAGCAGTTCTTC,CAISESGSSSYNEQFF
TRBJ1-5,.,TRBV4-1,.,TGCGCCAGCAGCCAAGATCCGGGAGTTAATCAGCCCCAGCATTTT,CASSQDPGVNQPQHF
TRBJ1-2,.,TRBV5-1,.,TGCGCCAGCAGCTTGGCAAATGGGGCAAGCTATGGCTACACCTTC,CASSLANGASYGYTF
TRBJ2-3,.,TRBV11-2,.,TGTGCCAGCAGCGCAGTCCCCGGATCAGGGGTAGGCACAGATACGCAGTATTTT,CASSAVPGSGVGTDTQYF
TRBJ1-1,.,TRBV5-6,.,TGTGCCAGCAGCTTGGAACCAGGGTTGAACACTGAAGCTTTCTTT,CASSLEPGLNTEAFF
TRBJ1-3,.,TRBV9,.,TGTGCCAGCAGCGTAGAATCCGGGATTGGAAACACCATATATTTT,CASSVESGIGNTIYF
TRBJ1-5,.,TRBV30,.,TGTGCCTGGAACCTGGGAGGCAATCAGCCCCAGCATTTT,CAWNLGGNQPQHF
TRBJ2-1,.,TRBV6-5,.,TGTGCCAGCAGTTACTCGGGACTCCCTTACAATGAGCAGTTCTTC,CASSYSGLPYNEQFF
TRBJ1-1,TRBD1,TRBV5-5,.,TGTGCCAGCAGCTTGTACAGGGGGCTGGTTCAAGCTTTCTTT,CASSLYRGLVQAFF
TRBJ2-7,TRBD2,TRBV7-9,.,TGTGCCAGCAGCACGCTAGCGGGGGGGCCAGTGCACGAGCAGTACTTC,CASSTLAGGPVHEQYF
TRBJ2-7,.,TRBV9,.,TGTGCCAGCAGCGGAGGGGACGGTGGGAGGGAGCAGTACTTC,CASSGGDGGREQYF
TRBJ1-1,.,TRBV7-3,.,TGTGCCAGCAGCTCCTCCAGCGGGGGCGACACTGAAGCTTTCTTT,CASSSSSGGDTEAFF
TRBJ2-5,TRBD1,TRBV5-4,.,TGTGCCAGCAGCGGACAGACAGGGTTCGGGACCCAGTACTTC,CASSGQTGFGTQYF
TRBJ1-5,TRBD1,TRBV27,.,TGTGCCAGCAGACGGGACAGGGCCAATCAGCCCCAGCATTTT,CASRRDRANQPQHF
TRBJ2-5,TRBD1,TRBV5-1,.,TGCGCCAGCAGCGGGGGACAGGGAGGAGAGACCCAGTACTTC,CASSGGQGGETQYF
TRBJ1-4,.,TRBV30,.,TGTGCCTGGACGACAGGAGCAACTAATGAAAAACTGTTTTTT,CAWTTGATNEKLFF
TRBJ1-3,TRBD1,TRBV6-5,.,TGTGCCAGCAGTTACCCGGGACAGGCCCCTGGAAACACCATATATTTT,CASSYPGQAPGNTIYF
TRBJ2-3,.,TRBV27,.,TGTGCCAGCAACCCTGCGGACAGCAATCGAACAGATACGCAGTATTTT,CASNPADSNRTDTQYF
TRBJ1-5,.,TRBV7-2,.,TGTGCCAGCAGCTTAGCCGAGGCACAAGCCCAGCCCCAGCATTTT,CASSLAEAQAQPQHF
TRBJ2-3,.,TRBV19,.,TGTGCCAGTAGTATAGGGACAGTGCGAGCCCTAGATACGCAGTATTTT,CASSIGTVRALDTQYF
TRBJ1-5,TRBD1,TRBV19,.,TGTGCCAGTAGGGGGGGACAGGGTCTCAATCAGCCCCAGCATTTT,CASRGGQGLNQPQHF
TRBJ2-5,.,TRBV2,.,TGTGCCAGCAGCCTCCAAGAGACCCAGTACTTC,CASSLQETQYF
TRBJ2-3,TRBD2,TRBV5-4,many,TGTGCCAGCAGCTTAGTCCGCGGGAGGGAGGTTGCAGATACGCAGTATTTT,CASSLVRGREVADTQYF
TRBJ2-3,.,TRBV11-2,.,TGTGCCAGCAGCTTACCGACAGATACGCAGTATTTT,CASSLPTDTQYF
TRBJ2-3,.,TRBV7-2,.,TGTGCCAGCAGCTTAGTGGGGGCGCCCCCAGATACGCAGTATTTT,CASSLVGAPPDTQYF
TRBJ1-3,.,TRBV6-5,.,TGTGCCAGCAGACGCGGACAGAGCTCTGGAAACACCATATATTTT,CASRRGQSSGNTIYF
TRBJ2-5,TRBD2,TRBV5-1,once,TGCGCCAGCAGGGCCGGGACTAGGGGGGCGGAGACCCAGTACTTC,CASRAGTRGAETQYF
TRBJ1-2,.,TRBV29-1,few,TGCAGCGTTGAGGGTGTGGGGGGAGGTCTCTATGGCTACACCTTC,CSVEGVGGGLYGYTF
TRBJ2-3,TRBD2,TRBV4-1,.,TGCGCCAGCAGCCAAGCTAGCGGGAGCACAGATACGCAGTATTTT,CASSQASGSTDTQYF
TRBJ2-7,TRBD1,TRBV28,.,TGTGCCAGCAGCTGGGGACAGGGGCGCGAGCAGTACTTC,CASSWGQGREQYF
TRBJ1-2,.,TRBV28,.,TGTGCCAGCAGTTTTGGGCAGGGTGCCTATGGCTACACCTTC,CASSFGQGAYGYTF
TRBJ2-1,TRBD1,TRBV11-3,.,TGTGCCAGCAGCCCTGACAGGGGGAGGGAGTTCTTC,CASSPDRGREFF
TRBJ2-7,.,TRBV14,.,TGTGCCAGCAGCCAGAGCTACGAGCAGTACTTC,CASSQSYEQYF